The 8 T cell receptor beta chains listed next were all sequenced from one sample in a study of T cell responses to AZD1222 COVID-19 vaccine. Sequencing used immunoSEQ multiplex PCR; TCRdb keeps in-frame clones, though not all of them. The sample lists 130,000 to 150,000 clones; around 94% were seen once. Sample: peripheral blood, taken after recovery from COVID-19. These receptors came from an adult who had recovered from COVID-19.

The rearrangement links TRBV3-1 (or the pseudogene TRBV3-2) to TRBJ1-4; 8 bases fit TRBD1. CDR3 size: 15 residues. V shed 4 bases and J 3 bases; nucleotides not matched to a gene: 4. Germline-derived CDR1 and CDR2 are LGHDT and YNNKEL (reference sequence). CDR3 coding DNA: TGTGCCAGCAGCCCGCAGGGGGCGGCTAATGAAAAACTGTTTTTT. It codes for CASSPQGAANEKLFF.

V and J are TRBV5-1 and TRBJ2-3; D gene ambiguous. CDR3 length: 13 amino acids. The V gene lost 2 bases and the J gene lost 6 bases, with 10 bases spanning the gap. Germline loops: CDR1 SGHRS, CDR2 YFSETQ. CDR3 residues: CASSFGNPDTQYF. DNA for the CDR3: TGCGCCAGCAGCTTTGGGAACCCGGATACGCAGTATTTT.

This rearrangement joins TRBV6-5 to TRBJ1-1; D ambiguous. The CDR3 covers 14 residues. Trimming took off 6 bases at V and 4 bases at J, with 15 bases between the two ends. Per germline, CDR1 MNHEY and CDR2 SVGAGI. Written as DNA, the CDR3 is TGTGCCAGCAGCTTTAACAAAGACCTCACTGAAGCTTTCTTT. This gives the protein CASSFNKDLTEAFF.

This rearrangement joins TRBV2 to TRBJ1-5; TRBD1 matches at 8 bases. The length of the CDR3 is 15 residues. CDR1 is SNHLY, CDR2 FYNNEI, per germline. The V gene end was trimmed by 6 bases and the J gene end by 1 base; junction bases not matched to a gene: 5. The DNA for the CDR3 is TGTGCCAGCAGGCTGGGACAGGCAAGCAATCAGCCCCAGCATTTT. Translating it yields CASRLGQASNQPQHF.

DNA of the CDR3: TGTGCCAGCAGCCCTCGAAGACTAGCGGGAAACACCGGGGAGCTGTTTTTT. Translating gives CASSPRRLAGNTGELFF. The chain joins TRBV3-1 (or the pseudogene TRBV3-2) to TRBJ2-2, with TRBD2 matching 11 bases. Unmatched junction bases numbered 6, after V lost 4 bases and J lost 2 bases. Germline lookup yields CDR1 LGHDT and CDR2 YNNKEL (reference sequence). The CDR3 length is 17 residues.

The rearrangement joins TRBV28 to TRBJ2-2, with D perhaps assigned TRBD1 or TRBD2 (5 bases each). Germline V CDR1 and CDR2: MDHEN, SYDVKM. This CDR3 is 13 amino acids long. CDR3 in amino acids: CGAGLGVTGELFF. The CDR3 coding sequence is TGTGGAGCAGGGCTCGGGGTCACCGGGGAGCTGTTTTTT.

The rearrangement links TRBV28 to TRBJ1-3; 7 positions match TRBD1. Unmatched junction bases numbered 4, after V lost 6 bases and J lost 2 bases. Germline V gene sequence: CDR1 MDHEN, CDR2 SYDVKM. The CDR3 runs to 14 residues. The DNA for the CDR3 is TGTGCCAGCAGCGCGACAGGGACTGGAAACACCATATATTTT. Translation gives CASSATGTGNTIYF. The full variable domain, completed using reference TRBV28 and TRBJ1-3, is DVKVTQSSRYLVKRTGEKVFLECVQDMDHENMFWYRQDPGLGLRLIYFSYDVKMKEKGDIPEGYSVSREKKERFSLILESASTNQTSMYLCASSATGTGNTIYFGEGSWLTVV.

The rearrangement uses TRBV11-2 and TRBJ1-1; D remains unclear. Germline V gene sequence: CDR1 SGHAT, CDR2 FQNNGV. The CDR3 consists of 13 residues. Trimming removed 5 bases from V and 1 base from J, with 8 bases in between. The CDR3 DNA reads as TGTGCCAGCAGCCCTGAGGGGAACACTGAAGCTTTCTTT. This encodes CASSPEGNTEAFF.